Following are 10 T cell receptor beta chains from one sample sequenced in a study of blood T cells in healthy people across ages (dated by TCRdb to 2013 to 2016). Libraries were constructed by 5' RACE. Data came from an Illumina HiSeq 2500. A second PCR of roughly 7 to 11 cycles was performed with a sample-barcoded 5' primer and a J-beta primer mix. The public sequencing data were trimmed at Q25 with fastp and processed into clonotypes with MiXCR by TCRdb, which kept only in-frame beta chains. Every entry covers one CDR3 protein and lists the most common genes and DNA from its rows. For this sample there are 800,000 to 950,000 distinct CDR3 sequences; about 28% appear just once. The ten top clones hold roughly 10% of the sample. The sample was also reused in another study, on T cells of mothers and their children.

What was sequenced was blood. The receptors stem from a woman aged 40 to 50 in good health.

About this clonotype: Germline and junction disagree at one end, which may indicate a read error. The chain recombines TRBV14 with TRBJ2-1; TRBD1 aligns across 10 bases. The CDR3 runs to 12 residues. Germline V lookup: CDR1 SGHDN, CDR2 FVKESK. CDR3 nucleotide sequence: TGTGCCAGCAGCCCGGGACAGGGGAAGCACTTCTTC. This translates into CASSPGQGKHFF. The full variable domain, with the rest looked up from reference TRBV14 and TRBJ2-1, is EAGVTQFPSHSVIEKGQTVTLRCDPISGHDNLYWYRRVMGKEIKFLLHFVKESKQDESGMPNNRFLAERTGGTYSTLKVQPAELEDSGVYFCASSPGQGKHFFGPGTRLTVL.

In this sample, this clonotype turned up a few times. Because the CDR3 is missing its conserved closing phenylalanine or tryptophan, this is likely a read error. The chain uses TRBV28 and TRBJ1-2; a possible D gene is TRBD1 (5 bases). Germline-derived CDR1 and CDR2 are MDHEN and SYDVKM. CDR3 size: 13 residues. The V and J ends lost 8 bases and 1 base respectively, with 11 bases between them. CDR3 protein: CASRDLNNYGYTL. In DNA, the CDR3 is TGTGCCAGCCGGGACCTCAATAACTATGGCTACACCTTA.

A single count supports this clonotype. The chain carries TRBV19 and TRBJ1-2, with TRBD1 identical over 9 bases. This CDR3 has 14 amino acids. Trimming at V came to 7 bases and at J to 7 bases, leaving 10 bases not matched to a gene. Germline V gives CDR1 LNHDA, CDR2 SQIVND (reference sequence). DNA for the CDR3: TGTGCCAGTACCGAGAACAGGGGGCTTGGTGGCTACACCTTC. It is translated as CASTENRGLGGYTF.

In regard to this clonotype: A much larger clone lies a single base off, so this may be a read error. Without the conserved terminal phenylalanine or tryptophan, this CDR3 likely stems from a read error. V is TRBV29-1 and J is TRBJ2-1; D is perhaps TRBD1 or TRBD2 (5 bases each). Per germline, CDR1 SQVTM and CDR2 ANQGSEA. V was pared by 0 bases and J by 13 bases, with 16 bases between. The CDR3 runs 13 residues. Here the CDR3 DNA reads TGCAGCGTTGAAGATCGAGGGGAGACGAACCAGTTCTCC. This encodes CSVEDRGETNQFS.

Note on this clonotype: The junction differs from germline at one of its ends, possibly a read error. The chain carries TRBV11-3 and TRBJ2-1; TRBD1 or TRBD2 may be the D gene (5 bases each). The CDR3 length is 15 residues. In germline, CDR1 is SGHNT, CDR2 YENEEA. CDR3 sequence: CASSLAGLYYNKQFF. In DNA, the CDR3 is TGTGCCAGCAGCTTAGCGGGGCTATACTACAATAAGCAGTTCTTC. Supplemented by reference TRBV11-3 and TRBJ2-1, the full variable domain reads EAGVVQSPRYKIIEKKQPVAFWCNPISGHNTLYWYLQNLGQGPELLIRYENEEAVDDSQLPKDRFSAERLKGVDSTLKIQPAELGDSAVYLCASSLAGLYYNKQFFGPGTRLTVL.

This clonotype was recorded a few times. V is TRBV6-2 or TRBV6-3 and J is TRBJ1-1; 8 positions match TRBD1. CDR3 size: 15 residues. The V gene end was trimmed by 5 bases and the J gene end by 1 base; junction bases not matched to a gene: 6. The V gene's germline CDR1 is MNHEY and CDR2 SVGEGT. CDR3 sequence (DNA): TGTGCCAGCAGTGATTGGACAGGGAGGAACACTGAAGCTTTCTTT. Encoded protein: CASSDWTGRNTEAFF.

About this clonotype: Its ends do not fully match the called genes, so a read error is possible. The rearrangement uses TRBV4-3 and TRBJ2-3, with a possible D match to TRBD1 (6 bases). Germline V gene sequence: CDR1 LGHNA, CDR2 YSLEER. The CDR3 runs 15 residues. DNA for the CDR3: TGCGCCAGCAGCCAAGGACAGGCGCACACAGATAGGCAGTATTTT. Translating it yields CASSQGQAHTDRQYF.

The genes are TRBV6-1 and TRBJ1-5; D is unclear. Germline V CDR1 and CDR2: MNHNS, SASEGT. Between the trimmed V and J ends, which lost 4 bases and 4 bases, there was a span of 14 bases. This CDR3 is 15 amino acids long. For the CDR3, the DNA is TGTGCCAGCAGTGCAAGGGTGGACGGTAATCAGCCCCAGCATTTT. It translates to CASSARVDGNQPQHF.

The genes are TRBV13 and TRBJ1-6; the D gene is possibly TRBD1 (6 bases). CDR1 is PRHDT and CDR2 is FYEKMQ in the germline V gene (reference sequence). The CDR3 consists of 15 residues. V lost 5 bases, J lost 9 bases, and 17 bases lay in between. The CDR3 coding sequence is TGTGCCAGCAGCCCGGACAGCTCGGGGATTTCACCCCTCCACTTT. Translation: CASSPDSSGISPLHF.

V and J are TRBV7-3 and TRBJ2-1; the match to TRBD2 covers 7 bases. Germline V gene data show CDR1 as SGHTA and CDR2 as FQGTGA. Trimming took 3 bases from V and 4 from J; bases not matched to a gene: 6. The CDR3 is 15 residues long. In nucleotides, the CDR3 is TGTGCCAGCAGCTTTGACGGGGGGAATTACAATGAGCAGTTCTTC. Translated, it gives CASSFDGGNYNEQFF.